The rows below give T cell receptor beta chains drawn from one sample of a study of blood T cell repertoires in COVID-19. The protocol was immunoSEQ multiplex PCR, while the TCRdb copy is restricted to in-frame clones and leaves out a portion. The sample contains about 250,000 clones, about 85% of which appear only once. The specimen was PBMCs or T cells enriched from blood (not recorded which). Receptors originate from a woman in her 50s who had recovered from COVID-19. Both conserved end residues are part of each CDR3. A D gene is named only where the DNA matches it firmly. Rows give clone size only sometimes, using once, few, many, or a class for an expanded clone.

j_call d_call v_call clone_size cdr3_nt cdr3_aa
TRBJ2-2 TRBD1 TRBV6-5 . TGTGCCAGCAGAGGCGGGACAGGGTTCTCCGGGGAGCTGTTTTTT CASRGGTGFSGELFF
TRBJ2-5 TRBD2 TRBV5-1 . TGCGCCAGCAGCTTTCGGTGGACTAGCGGGAGTTGGACCCAGTACTTC CASSFRWTSGSWTQYF
TRBJ1-2 . TRBV7-9 . TGTGCCAGCAGCTTAACAGGGAACCTCTATGGCTACACCTTC CASSLTGNLYGYTF
TRBJ2-1 TRBD2 TRBV2 few TGTGCCAGCAGAGTCGGGACTAGCGATTACAATGAGCAGTTCTTC CASRVGTSDYNEQFF
TRBJ2-2 TRBD1 TRBV2 . TGTGCCATTCTGAAAGACAGGGTTCTGTTTTTT CAILKDRVLFF
TRBJ1-1 TRBD1 TRBV6-5 . TGTGCCAGCAGTCGACAGGGGGCGGGCGGCACTGAAGCTTTCTTT CASSRQGAGGTEAFF
TRBJ1-5 . TRBV27 once TGTGCCACCCGTCTCCGACCTCTACGACAGAAAAGCAATCAGCCCCAGCATTTT CATRLRPLRQKSNQPQHF
TRBJ1-4 . TRBV28 . TGTGCCAGCAGTCCTCGCGGGGGTTGGGCTAATGAAAAACTGTTTTTT CASSPRGGWANEKLFF
TRBJ1-2 . TRBV7-8 . TGTGCCAGCAGCCTCCAGGGGCTCTATGGCTACACCTTC CASSLQGLYGYTF
TRBJ2-2 TRBD2 TRBV18 . TGTGCCAGCTCACCCTTCGGACTAGCGGGAGTAGCCGGGGAGCTGTTTTTT CASSPFGLAGVAGELFF
TRBJ1-5 TRBD1 TRBV28 . TGTGCCAGCGTAAGGACAGGGGCTAGGCCCCAGCATTTT CASVRTGARPQHF
TRBJ2-5 TRBD2 TRBV27 . TGTGCCAGCAGTCCCGGGGCTAGCGGGAGGGAGACCCAGTACTTC CASSPGASGRETQYF
TRBJ1-5 TRBD1 TRBV5-5 . TGTGCCAGCAGCTTGGAGGGGGCTGGCAATCAGCCCCAGCATTTT CASSLEGAGNQPQHF
TRBJ2-1 TRBD2 TRBV11-2 . TGTGCCAGCAGCCTGAACCTAGCGGATAGCTCCTACAATGAGCAGTTCTTC CASSLNLADSSYNEQFF
TRBJ2-5 TRBD2 TRBV3-1/TRBV3-2 . TGTGCCAGCAGCCAAGATATCCTCGGACTAGCGGGCCCTTTACAAAAGACCCAGTACTTC CASSQDILGLAGPLQKTQYF
TRBJ2-1 . TRBV5-4 . TGTGCCAGCAGCTCGATGGACAGTTACAATGAGCAGTTCTTC CASSSMDSYNEQFF
TRBJ2-1 TRBD2 TRBV7-9 . TGTGCCAGCACCAAAGGGACTAGCGGGACCAATGAGCAGTTCTTC CASTKGTSGTNEQFF
TRBJ2-2 TRBD1 TRBV2 once TGTGCCAGCAGTCGAGCAGGGGGCGCAACCGGGGAGCTGTTTTTT CASSRAGGATGELFF
TRBJ2-3 TRBD2 TRBV5-1 . TGCGCCAGCAGAGGGACTAGCGCCCGTATGAATACGCAGTATTTT CASRGTSARMNTQYF
TRBJ1-1 TRBD1 TRBV28 . TGTGCCAGCAGCTATTGGGACAGGGCGAACACTGAAGCTTTCTTT CASSYWDRANTEAFF
TRBJ2-7 TRBD2 TRBV6-6 . TGTGCCAGCAGCGGACGGGGACTAGCGGAATCCTACGAGCAGTACTTC CASSGRGLAESYEQYF
TRBJ2-1 TRBD2 TRBV11-2 . TGTGCCAGCAGCTCCCCGACCACTAGCGGCAGCTCCTACAATGAGCAGTTCTTC CASSSPTTSGSSYNEQFF
TRBJ2-4 . TRBV6-2/TRBV6-3 . TGTGCCAGCAGTGACGGGACAAACAAAAACATTCAGTACTTC CASSDGTNKNIQYF
TRBJ1-2 . TRBV5-4 . TGTGCCAGCAGCTTGGATAGTCTCTTGTATGGCTACACCTTC CASSLDSLLYGYTF
TRBJ2-6 TRBD2 TRBV6-2/TRBV6-3 . TGTGCCAGCAGTAGCGGGGGGCACTCTGGGGCCAACGTCCTGACTTTC CASSSGGHSGANVLTF
TRBJ1-4 . TRBV12-3/TRBV12-4 . TGTGCCAGCAGTTTGCAGGTTGAAAAACTGTTTTTT CASSLQVEKLFF
TRBJ2-2 TRBD1 TRBV2 . TGTGCCAGCACCCGGGACAGAAACACCGGGGAGCTGTTTTTT CASTRDRNTGELFF
TRBJ1-1 . TRBV9 . TGTGCCAGCAGCGTAGTCCTACCGAACACTGAAGCTTTCTTT CASSVVLPNTEAFF
TRBJ1-2 TRBD1 TRBV24-1 . TGTGCCACCAGTGACCCGGGACAGATCTATGGCTACACCTTC CATSDPGQIYGYTF
TRBJ2-7 TRBD2 TRBV28 once TGTGCCAGCAACAGCGGGAGGGCCCTCTACGAGCAGTACTTC CASNSGRALYEQYF
TRBJ2-6 TRBD2 TRBV15 . TGTGCCACCAGCGGGGGAGGGGCTGGGGCCAACGTCCTGACTTTC CATSGGGAGANVLTF
TRBJ2-3 TRBD2 TRBV29-1 . TGCAGCGTTAGCGGGGTACGCACAGATACGCAGTATTTT CSVSGVRTDTQYF
TRBJ1-6 . TRBV5-1 . TGCGCCAGCAGCTTGGGATCGGGGAATAATTCACCCCTCCACTTT CASSLGSGNNSPLHF
TRBJ2-6 TRBD1 TRBV28 . TGTGCCAGCAGTTTAGTCCGGCGGACAGGGATAAGCTCTGGGGCCAACGTCCTGACTTTC CASSLVRRTGISSGANVLTF
TRBJ1-6 . TRBV30 . TGTGCCTGGAGTGTAAATTTCAGGGTGGTTAATTCACCCCTCCACTTT CAWSVNFRVVNSPLHF
TRBJ2-1 TRBD2 TRBV11-2 . TGTGCCAGCAGCTTATCACTAGCGGTCGGTAGTGAGCAGTTCTTC CASSLSLAVGSEQFF
TRBJ2-7 . TRBV28 . TGTGCCAGCAGTCCTAGTGGTGTTCCAAGGGGTTACGAGCAGTACTTC CASSPSGVPRGYEQYF
TRBJ2-1 . TRBV6-1 . TGTGCCAGCAGTGACGGGGGCTCCTACAATGAGCAGTTCTTC CASSDGGSYNEQFF
TRBJ2-7 . TRBV2 . TGTGCCAGCAGTTCCATACAGGGCGCCTACGAGCAGTACTTC CASSSIQGAYEQYF
TRBJ1-6 . TRBV30 . TGTGCCTGGAGTGTAAACAGGGATTATAATTCACCCCTCCACTTT CAWSVNRDYNSPLHF
TRBJ2-1 TRBD1 TRBV29-1 . TGCAGCGTTGCTATAATGGGACAGGGTTTTCTCTTC CSVAIMGQGFLF
TRBJ1-2 TRBD1 TRBV6-1 once TGTGCCAGCAGAGGGGACAGCTCGGCCCCCTATGGCTACACCTTC CASRGDSSAPYGYTF
TRBJ1-1 . TRBV29-1 . TGCAGCGTTGTCTCTACCGGGACTGCCAGGAACACTGAAGCTTTCTTT CSVVSTGTARNTEAFF
TRBJ1-1 TRBD1 TRBV13 . TGTGCCAGCAGCTTAAGACAGGGCATGAACACTGAAGCTTTCTTT CASSLRQGMNTEAFF
TRBJ1-2 TRBD1 TRBV7-2 . TGTGCCAGCAGCTTAGGGTTCGGACAGGGGGGATTTCGTATAGGCTACACCTTC CASSLGFGQGGFRIGYTF
TRBJ1-1 . TRBV4-3 . TGCGCCAGCAGCTGGGCGAGGGAAAGTAAAGCTTTCTTT CASSWARESKAFF
TRBJ2-3 TRBD2 TRBV28 . TGTGCCAGCAGGACTAGCGGGCATACAGATACGCAGTATTTT CASRTSGHTDTQYF
TRBJ2-7 . TRBV28 . TGTGCCAGCAGACGACAGGCCCACGAGCAGTACTTC CASRRQAHEQYF
TRBJ2-7 TRBD1 TRBV19 . TGTGCCAGTAGTATAGGCAGGGGGATCTACGAGCAGTACTTC CASSIGRGIYEQYF
TRBJ2-4 TRBD2 TRBV29-1 . TGCAGCGTAACTGGACTAGGCAAAAACATTCAGTACTTC CSVTGLGKNIQYF
TRBJ1-2 TRBD1 TRBV6-2/TRBV6-3 . TGTGCCAGCAGTATGGACAGGAATTATGGCTACACCTTC CASSMDRNYGYTF
TRBJ2-2 . TRBV18 . TGTGCCAGCTCACCTATGAACACCGGGGAGCTGTTTTTT CASSPMNTGELFF
TRBJ1-1 . TRBV7-8 . TGTGCCAGCAGCTCAAGGGTAGGGACAAAGAACACTGAAGCTTTCTTT CASSSRVGTKNTEAFF
TRBJ2-7 . TRBV24-1 . TGTGCCACCGGGACGGGGGCCTACGAGCAGTACTTC CATGTGAYEQYF
TRBJ1-1 TRBD1 TRBV6-5 . TGTGCCAGCAAAAGACAGGGTCGGTGGAGCACTGAAGCTTTCTTT CASKRQGRWSTEAFF
TRBJ1-1 . TRBV28 . TGTGCCAGCAGTGAATGGGGCCAGCAAGCTTTCTTT CASSEWGQQAFF
TRBJ2-1 . TRBV5-1 . TGCGCCAGCAGCTTGCCGGGAGTGGGTGGTGAGCAGTTCTTC CASSLPGVGGEQFF
TRBJ2-1 . TRBV9 . TGTGCCAGCAGCGTAGACACAAGTATGGTCAATGAGCAGTTCTTC CASSVDTSMVNEQFF
TRBJ2-1 TRBD1 TRBV6-5 . TGTGCCAGCAGTTACTCGATGGGACAGGGGGTCAATGAGCAGTTCTTC CASSYSMGQGVNEQFF
TRBJ1-6 TRBD1 TRBV27 . TGTGCCAGCAGTTTAAGACCGACAGGGGGCCATTCACCCCTCCACTTT CASSLRPTGGHSPLHF